Each of the 11 T cell receptor beta chains below was sequenced from the same sample in a study of T cells in Graves' hyperthyroidism and ophthalmopathy. Researchers took RNA transcripts and amplified the TCR beta CDR3 regions from them. HTBI primers were the set used in a first-round RT-PCR of the TCR CDR3. One entry per CDR3 protein, called by TCRdb with MiXCR from the multiplex PCR reads. This table holds about 600,000 distinct CDR3 sequences, 15% to 20% found once. Sequences were obtained from blood. The origin of the receptors is a woman aged 40 to 50 with Graves' ophthalmopathy.

Many counts were recorded for this clonotype. The rearrangement joins TRBV20-1 to TRBJ2-5; D is unclear. The CDR3 sequence is 12 residues long. With 4 bases removed from V and 2 bases from J, the gap between germline ends came to 8 bases. In germline, CDR1 is DFQATT, CDR2 SNEGSKA (reference sequence). CDR3 in amino acids: CSAIYLQETQYF. CDR3 coding DNA: TGCAGTGCTATATACTTACAAGAGACCCAGTACTTC.

This clonotype was observed many times. One junction end does not reproduce the germline sequence, and a read error may be involved. The genes are TRBV5-1 and TRBJ2-3, with D possibly being TRBD2 (5 bases). Germline lookup yields CDR1 SGHRS and CDR2 YFSETQ. The CDR3 runs 11 residues. The DNA for the CDR3 is TGTGCCAGCAGCTGGAGGGATACGCAGTATTTT. Encoded protein: CASSWRDTQYF. Variable domain in full (rest from reference TRBV5-1 and TRBJ2-3): KAGVTQTPRYLIKTRGQQVTLSCSPISGHRSVSWYQQTPGQGLQFLFEYFSETQRNKGNFPGRFSGRQFSNSRSEMNVSTLELGDSALYLCASSWRDTQYFGPGTRLTVL.

V gene TRBV6-1 combines with J gene TRBJ2-3, with D perhaps TRBD2 (5 bases). The CDR3 is 15 amino acids. Germline-derived CDR1 and CDR2 are MNHNS and SASEGT. The germline V and J ends were trimmed by 7 bases and 1 base, with 15 bases remaining between them. CDR3 loop: CASTGSFMGTDTQYF. Written as DNA, the CDR3 is TGTGCCAGCACGGGGAGTTTCATGGGCACAGATACGCAGTATTTT.

This clonotype turned up a few times. The rearrangement joins TRBV7-2 to TRBJ2-7; D is uncertain. Germline CDR1 reads SGHTA; CDR2 reads FQGNSA. Trimming removed 2 bases from V and 6 bases from J, with 20 bases in between. The CDR3 extends over 16 amino acids. CDR3 in amino acids: CASSLWRNIDLREQYF. In nucleotides, the CDR3 is TGTGCCAGCAGCTTATGGAGAAATATTGACCTCCGCGAGCAGTACTTC.

The table lists this clonotype with many counts. The chain uses TRBV6-1 and TRBJ2-7; D not resolved. The ends were cut back, 5 bases at V and 6 bases at J, with 17 bases in the middle. This CDR3 comprises 14 residues. In germline, CDR1 is MNHNS, CDR2 SASEGT. CDR3 nucleotide sequence: TGTGCCAGCAGTTACGATAGGGCTGTCGGCGAGCAGTACTTC. Translation gives CASSYDRAVGEQYF.

J is TRBJ2-5 and V is TRBV5-6; possibly TRBD1 or TRBD2 for D (5 bases each). V shed 2 bases and J shed 2 bases, with 16 bases lying between them. Germline V gene lookup returns CDR1 SGHDT and CDR2 YYEEEE. The CDR3 spans 16 residues. The CDR3 spells CASSLVVQGAQETQYF. In DNA, the CDR3 is TGTGCCAGCAGCTTAGTGGTCCAGGGAGCGCAAGAGACCCAGTACTTC. The entire variable domain, with the rest obtained from reference TRBV5-6 and TRBJ2-5, is as follows: DAGVTQSPTHLIKTRGQQVTLRCSPKSGHDTVSWYQQALGQGPQFIFQYYEEEERQRGNFPDRFSGHQFPNYSSELNVNALLLGDSALYLCASSLVVQGAQETQYFGPGTRLLVL.

This chain uses TRBV2 with TRBJ2-2; D is unresolved. The CDR3 spans 10 residues. Germline-derived CDR1 and CDR2 are SNHLY and FYNNEI. Trimming pared 6 bases from V and 7 bases from J, leaving 3 bases between. CDR3: CASRRGELFF. In DNA form, the CDR3 reads TGTGCCAGCAGGCGCGGGGAGCTGTTTTTT.

This chain joins TRBV7-9 and TRBJ2-5, with D perhaps given as TRBD1 or TRBD2 (5 bases each). The CDR3 length is 18 residues. Germline V gene data show CDR1 as SEHNR and CDR2 as FQNEAQ (reference sequence). V gave up 2 bases and J gave up 1 base, with 20 bases separating them. The CDR3 sequence is CASSLRGGRRLRQETQYF. CDR3 nucleotides: TGTGCCAGCAGCTTAAGGGGTGGTCGGCGACTACGCCAAGAGACCCAGTACTTC.

This clonotype was seen at least ten times. The chain uses TRBV6-1 and TRBJ2-7, with D hard to call. The CDR3 covers 14 residues. Per the germline V gene, CDR1 is MNHNS and CDR2 is SASEGT. Deletions cut 2 bases from V and 8 bases from J, with 16 bases between. The CDR3 loop is CASSERNLGAQQYF. As DNA, the CDR3 is TGTGCCAGCAGTGAAAGGAACCTAGGTGCGCAGCAGTACTTC.

This clonotype occurred a few times. The chain employs TRBV7-9 and TRBJ2-1; D unresolved. V gave up 1 base and J gave up 5 bases, with 9 bases separating them. CDR3 length: 14 amino acids. Germline V lookup: CDR1 SEHNR, CDR2 FQNEAQ (reference sequence). CDR3 residues: CASSLDSFDNEQFF. Written as DNA, the CDR3 is TGTGCCAGCAGCTTAGATAGTTTCGACAATGAGCAGTTCTTC. Full variable domain (missing parts from reference TRBV7-9 and TRBJ2-1): DTGVSQNPRHKITKRGQNVTFRCDPISEHNRLYWYRQTLGQGPEFLTYFQNEAQLEKSRLLSDRFSAERPKGSFSTLEIQRTEQGDSAMYLCASSLDSFDNEQFFGPGTRLTVL.

This clonotype was detected only a few times. The V gene is TRBV7-8, the J gene TRBJ1-5; TRBD1 might be the D (5 bases). Trimming shortened V by 1 base and J by 7 bases, and 11 bases separated the two germline ends. The germline V gene encodes CDR1 SGHVS and CDR2 FQNEAQ. This CDR3 is built from 14 residues. The CDR3 coding sequence is TGTGCCAGCAGCTTAGAGTCAGGGTGGCAGCCCCAGCATTTT. It specifies CASSLESGWQPQHF.